These 30 T cell receptor beta chains share one sample of origin, sequenced in a study of cytomegalovirus exposure and HLA in healthy donors. Amplification used 60 Vbeta primers and 13 Jbeta primers. Only in-frame clones appear in the TCRdb table, and some are missing; sequencing was by immunoSEQ multiplex PCR. This sample has about 130,000 clones; approximately 80% occur once, and the top ten carry 2.7%. The sequenced sample was PBMCs. The receptor source for this set is a boy younger than 10 in good health and CMV-seronegative.

This clone was counted a few times. The CDR3 nucleotides read TGTGCCAGCAGCTTACAGGGGGCTACCTACAATGAGCAGTTCTTC. Translated, it gives CASSLQGATYNEQFF. This chain uses TRBV5-5 with TRBJ2-1, with 9 bases that match TRBD1. Per germline, CDR1 SGHKS and CDR2 YYEKEE (reference sequence). V lost 2 bases and J lost 2; bases outside the gene matches: 2. The CDR3 consists of 15 residues.

This clone was recorded a few times. In DNA form, the CDR3 reads TGTGCCAGCAGTGACATAGCGGGAGAGTACAATGAGCAGTTCTTC. Protein sequence: CASSDIAGEYNEQFF. V and J are TRBV6-1 and TRBJ2-1, with TRBD2 matching 9 bases. The CDR3 is made up of 15 amino acids. The V segment lost 3 bases and the J segment 4 bases; nucleotides outside the gene matches: 4. CDR1 and CDR2 (germline): MNHNS, SASEGT.

The chain employs TRBV5-5 and TRBJ2-1, with D perhaps matching TRBD1 (6 bases). The CDR3 spans 15 residues. Trimming stripped 4 bases from V and 0 bases from J, with 11 bases between. The germline V gene has CDR1 SGHKS and CDR2 YYEKEE (reference sequence). CDR3 DNA: TGTGCCAGCAGCCCCACGGACAGCTCCTACAATGAGCAGTTCTTC. Translation: CASSPTDSSYNEQFF.

The chain uses TRBV5-1 and TRBJ2-1, with 10 bases fitting TRBD2. Trimming took 0 bases from V and 9 from J; bases not matched to a gene: 12. Germline V CDR1 and CDR2: SGHRS, YFSETQ. CDR3 size: 17 residues. CDR3 nucleotides: TGCGCCAGCAGCTTGGGTCCAGCGGGAGGGCATTTGGGTGAGCAGTTCTTC. It specifies CASSLGPAGGHLGEQFF.

The chain is built from TRBV20-1 and TRBJ1-4, with 8 bases lining up with TRBD1. With V trimmed by 2 bases and J by 11 bases, 1 base remained unmatched. This CDR3 has 11 amino acids. The germline CDR1 and CDR2 sequences are DFQATT and SNEGSKA (reference sequence). CDR3 sequence: CSARNRGKLFF. CDR3 in DNA: TGCAGTGCTAGAAACAGGGGGAAACTGTTTTTT.

Worth noting for this clone: The junction departs from germline at one end; a sequencing error may be responsible. Other DNA sequences of this sample code for an identical CDR3. The chain employs TRBV9 and TRBJ2-3; D is perhaps TRBD2 (5 bases). The CDR3 contains 14 residues. CDR1 SGDLS and CDR2 YYNGEE come from the germline V gene. The chain's CDR3 is CASSVGAATDTQYF. The DNA for the CDR3 is TGTGCCAGCAGCGTGGGAGCAGCCACAGATACACAGTATTTT.

The chain is built from TRBV6-6 and TRBJ2-7; D is possibly TRBD1 (5 bases). V was clipped by 6 bases and J by 1 base, with 16 bases between them. This CDR3 comprises 15 residues. Per the germline V gene, CDR1 is MNHNY and CDR2 is SVGAGI (reference sequence). The CDR3 reads CASSLPTDSSYEQYF. CDR3 bases: TGTGCCAGCAGCCTCCCGACCGACAGTTCCTACGAGCAGTACTTC.

The chain uses TRBV20-1 and TRBJ2-7; no definite D call. CDR3 length equals 11 residues. The germline CDR1 and CDR2 sequences are DFQATT and SNEGSKA (reference sequence). Trimming took 3 bases from V and 3 from J, leaving 6 bases between them. The CDR3 bases are TGCAGTGCTAGTCGCCACTACGAGCAGTACGTC. Translated, it gives CSASRHYEQYV.

The chain joins TRBV30 to TRBJ2-3; 7 bases agree with TRBD1. From germline, CDR1 is GTSNPN and CDR2 SVGIG (reference sequence). Trimming at V came to 5 bases and at J to 0 bases, leaving 5 bases not matched to a gene. The CDR3 contains 14 residues. Written as DNA, the CDR3 is TGTGCCTGGTGTCCGGGACAGAGCACAGATACGCAGTATTTT. Its translation is CAWCPGQSTDTQYF.

The V gene is TRBV4-3, the J gene TRBJ2-3, with TRBD2 identical over 7 bases. The ends lost 0 bases at V and 4 bases at J; junction bases unmatched: 10. From germline, CDR1 is LGHNA and CDR2 YSLEER. The CDR3 loop spans 17 amino acids. CDR3 region: CASSQDIGGGGADTQYF. The DNA of the CDR3 is TGCGCCAGCAGCCAAGATATAGGCGGGGGTGGAGCAGATACGCAGTATTTT.

This chain connects TRBV9 to TRBJ1-5; TRBD1 might be the D (5 bases). Trimming removed 3 bases at V and 0 bases at J, with 13 bases between. The germline gives CDR1 SGDLS, CDR2 YYNGEE. There are 16 residues in the CDR3. The DNA for the CDR3 is TGTGCCAGCAGCGGGGGGGGAGGGGATAGCAATCAGCCCCAGCATTTT. Translated, it gives CASSGGGGDSNQPQHF.

The chain combines TRBV5-1 with TRBJ2-1; D is possibly TRBD2 (5 bases). The V gene lost 3 bases and the J gene lost 1 base, with 23 bases spanning the gap. The CDR3 extends over 19 amino acids. Germline V gene sequence: CDR1 SGHRS, CDR2 YFSETQ. CDR3 amino acids: CASSSPLAGLGRSYNEQFF. CDR3 DNA: TGCGCCAGCAGCTCCCCCTTGGCGGGCTTGGGGAGATCCTACAATGAGCAGTTCTTC.

There are a few counts of this clone. This chain joins TRBV5-5 and TRBJ1-3; no reliable D call. CDR3 length: 16 amino acids. Trimming stripped 2 bases from V and 4 bases from J, with 16 bases between. Germline V gives CDR1 SGHKS, CDR2 YYEKEE (reference sequence). CDR3 in amino acids: CASSFQVAGNGNTIYF. CDR3 sequence (DNA): TGTGCCAGCAGCTTTCAGGTCGCGGGGAACGGAAACACCATATATTTT.

The chain is built from TRBV4-3 and TRBJ1-2, with TRBD1 matching over 7 bases. The CDR3 length is 16 residues. Unmatched junction bases numbered 12, after V lost 4 bases and J lost 4 bases. Germline CDR1 LGHNA, CDR2 YSLEER. The CDR3 DNA follows: TGCGCCAGCAGCCTCCAAGCGACAGGGCGAACCTATGGCTACACCTTC. It encodes CASSLQATGRTYGYTF.

The chain employs TRBV6-1 and TRBJ1-1; a possible D gene is TRBD1 (6 bases). This CDR3 region has 12 residues. The V gene lost 3 bases and the J gene lost 11 bases, with 13 bases spanning the gap. CDR1 is MNHNS and CDR2 is SASEGT in the germline V gene. The CDR3 region is CASSDTGRNAFF. CDR3 bases: TGTGCCAGCAGTGACACAGGGCGGAACGCTTTCTTT.

The chain uses TRBV7-9 and TRBJ1-5; 7 bases are a match to TRBD1. Germline V gives CDR1 SEHNR, CDR2 FQNEAQ (reference sequence). The CDR3 loop spans 14 amino acids. V gave up 5 bases and J gave up 2 bases; unmatched junction bases: 3. CDR3 in amino acids: CASSDRAGNQPQHF. In DNA, the CDR3 is TGTGCCAGCAGCGACAGGGCGGGCAATCAGCCCCAGCATTTT.

The chain recombines TRBV25-1 with TRBJ1-2; TRBD1 matches 8 bases. This CDR3 spans 15 amino acids. Trimming at V came to 5 bases and at J to 2 bases, leaving 7 bases not matched to a gene. Germline CDR1 is MGHDK and CDR2 is SYGVNS. The CDR3 nucleotides are TGTGCCAGCAGTACTGCAGGGGGCTACAACTATGGCTACACCTTC. Amino acid sequence: CASSTAGGYNYGYTF.

This clone was detected a few times. The chain has TRBV11-2 and TRBJ2-7; possibly TRBD1 for D (5 bases). Germline V CDR1 and CDR2: SGHAT, FQNNGV. Trimming removed 9 bases from V and 0 bases from J, with 12 bases in between. The CDR3 runs 13 residues. CDR3 residues: CASGKGASYEQYF. The CDR3 nucleotides read TGTGCCAGTGGTAAAGGGGCCTCCTACGAGCAGTACTTC.

The chain has TRBV5-1 and TRBJ1-3; D is possibly TRBD1 (5 bases). Trimming cost V 2 bases and J 0 bases, with 6 bases left between them. The germline V gene has CDR1 SGHRS and CDR2 YFSETQ. CDR3 size: 14 residues. DNA of the CDR3: TGCGCCAGCAGCTTAGGGGCCTCTGGAAACACCATATATTTT. It translates to CASSLGASGNTIYF.

V is TRBV7-8 and J is TRBJ1-2, with D perhaps TRBD1 (6 bases). Trimming removed 3 bases from V and 4 bases from J, with 15 bases in between. Germline V gene sequence: CDR1 SGHVS, CDR2 FQNEAQ. This CDR3 spans 15 amino acids. The CDR3 DNA is TGTGCCAGCAGCTTTCGGGGGGGCGACGGCTATGGCTACACCTTC. The encoded protein is CASSFRGGDGYGYTF. Based on the CDR3 plus reference TRBV7-8 and TRBJ1-2, the full variable domain is GAGVSQSPRYKVAKRGQDVALRCDPISGHVSLFWYQQALGQGPEFLTYFQNEAQLDKSGLPSDRFFAERPEGSVSTLKIQRTQQEDSAVYLCASSFRGGDGYGYTFGSGTRLTVV.

The rearrangement links TRBV6-5 to TRBJ1-1; TRBD1 might be the D (6 bases). The CDR3 totals 11 residues. The germline gives CDR1 MNHEY, CDR2 SVGAGI. V was pared by 6 bases and J by 6 bases, with 8 bases between. CDR3 DNA sequence: TGTGCCAGCAGCGACAGGTCTGAAGCTTTCTTT. It is translated as CASSDRSEAFF.

This chain joins TRBV2 and TRBJ2-1; TRBD2 matches 13 bases. The length of the CDR3 is 17 residues. After removal of 7 bases from V and 12 bases from J, the junction contained 18 bases not matched to a gene. From germline, CDR1 is SNHLY and CDR2 FYNNEI. CDR3 sequence reads: CASIMRGTSGKEGRQFF. Here the CDR3 DNA reads TGTGCCAGCATCATGAGGGGGACTAGCGGGAAAGAAGGCCGGCAGTTCTTC.

This sequence joins TRBV6-6 and TRBJ1-1; 8 positions match TRBD1. Germline V gene data show CDR1 as MNHNY and CDR2 as SVGAGI (reference sequence). The length of the CDR3 is 15 residues. The V segment lost 6 bases and the J segment 4 bases; nucleotides outside the gene matches: 10. CDR3 coding DNA: TGTGCCAGCAGCCGGACAGGGTTGGAGGGCACTGAAGCTTTCTTT. It is translated as CASSRTGLEGTEAFF.

The chain uses TRBV9 and TRBJ2-3; 10 bases align to TRBD2. V dropped 3 bases and J dropped 5; count of bases not matched to a gene: 18. The CDR3 sequence is 19 residues long. Germline V gene lookup returns CDR1 SGDLS and CDR2 YYNGEE. The CDR3 DNA reads as TGTGCCAGCAGCGCCCCCCGAAGCGGGAGGGCCAGTCCACGAGATACGCAGTATTTT. Translation: CASSAPRSGRASPRDTQYF.

The chain joins TRBV7-9 to TRBJ1-1; no clear D gene. CDR1 is SEHNR and CDR2 is FQNEAQ in the germline V gene (reference sequence). CDR3 length: 17 residues. V lost 0 bases to trimming and J lost 0 bases, with 14 bases between them. The CDR3 is CASSLALGGLMNTEAFF. CDR3 nucleotide sequence: TGTGCCAGCAGCTTAGCGTTGGGTGGACTCATGAACACTGAAGCTTTCTTT.

This CDR3 reads CASSLTGGLNQPQHF. CDR3 in DNA: TGTGCCAGCAGCCTGACGGGGGGGCTTAATCAGCCCCAGCATTTT. The chain links TRBV9 to TRBJ1-5; D is possibly TRBD1 (6 bases). Germline V lookup: CDR1 SGDLS, CDR2 YYNGEE. This CDR3 comprises 15 residues. Trimming removed 4 bases from V and 4 bases from J, with 15 bases in between.

This clone was detected only a few times. The chain links TRBV27 to TRBJ2-7; 8 nucleotides match TRBD2. CDR3 length: 15 residues. The germline V gene has CDR1 MNHEY and CDR2 SMNVEV (reference sequence). Unmatched junction bases numbered 3, after V lost 1 base and J lost 1 base. The CDR3 here is CASSLFGGGSYEQYF. CDR3 sequence (DNA): TGTGCCAGCAGTTTATTTGGCGGGGGGTCCTACGAGCAGTACTTC.

The chain joins TRBV5-4 to TRBJ2-1; 10 bases are a match to TRBD2. Germline assignment: CDR1 SGHNT and CDR2 YYREEE (reference sequence). The CDR3 consists of 16 residues. The J segment lost 10 bases and the V segment lost 4 bases, leaving 14 bases of the junction unmatched. DNA for the CDR3: TGTGCCAGCAGCCCCTGGAGGCTAGCGGGAGTACGAGAGCAGTTCTTC. Protein: CASSPWRLAGVREQFF.

The chain recombines TRBV7-2 with TRBJ1-2; the D is unclear. Germline CDR1 is SGHTA and CDR2 is FQGNSA. V was clipped by 6 bases and J by 7 bases, with 18 bases between them. The CDR3 is 14 residues long. CDR3 sequence reads: CASSQGRVGGGYTF. The CDR3 bases are TGTGCCAGCAGTCAAGGTCGGGTCGGAGGTGGCTACACCTTC.

The chain combines TRBV6-5 with TRBJ2-7; 9 bases align to TRBD2. Trimming removed 6 bases from V and 4 bases from J; junction bases left unmatched: 4. The CDR3 totals 13 residues. Per the germline V gene, CDR1 is MNHEY and CDR2 is SVGAGI. The CDR3 spells CASSWREGYEQYV. CDR3 nucleotides: TGTGCCAGCAGCTGGCGGGAGGGGTACGAGCAGTACGTC.